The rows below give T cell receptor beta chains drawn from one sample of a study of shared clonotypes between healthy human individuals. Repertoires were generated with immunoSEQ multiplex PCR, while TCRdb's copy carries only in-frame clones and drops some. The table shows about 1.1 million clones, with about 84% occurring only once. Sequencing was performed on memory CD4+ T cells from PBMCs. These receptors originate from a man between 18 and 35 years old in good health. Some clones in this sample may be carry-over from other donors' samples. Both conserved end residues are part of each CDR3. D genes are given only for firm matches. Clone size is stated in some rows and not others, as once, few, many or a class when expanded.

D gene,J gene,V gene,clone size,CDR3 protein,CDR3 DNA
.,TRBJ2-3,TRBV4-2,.,CASSQDGLVGTTDTQYF,TGTGCCAGCAGCCAAGATGGGCTAGTAGGGACCACAGATACGCAGTATTTT
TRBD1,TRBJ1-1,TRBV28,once,CASSLVQGASMNTEAFF,TGTGCCAGCAGTTTAGTACAGGGGGCTTCCATGAACACTGAAGCTTTCTTT
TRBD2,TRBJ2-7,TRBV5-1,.,CASSAAGRVYEQYF,TGCGCCAGCAGCGCAGCGGGACGGGTCTACGAGCAGTACTTC
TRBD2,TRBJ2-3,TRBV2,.,CASIYSGNADTQYF,TGTGCCAGCATCTATAGCGGGAACGCAGATACGCAGTATTTT
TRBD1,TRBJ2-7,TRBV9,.,CASSAQGNSYEQYF,TGTGCCAGCAGCGCACAGGGGAACTCCTACGAGCAGTACTTC
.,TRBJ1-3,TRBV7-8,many,CASSLSEGNTIYF,TGTGCCAGCAGCTTATCGGAGGGAAACACCATATATTTT
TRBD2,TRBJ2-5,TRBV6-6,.,CASSYFGGRGRETQYF,TGTGCCAGCAGTTACTTCGGCGGGAGGGGGCGAGAGACCCAGTACTTC
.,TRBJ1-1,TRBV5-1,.,CASTVQGNTEAFF,TGCGCCAGCACCGTACAGGGAAATACTGAAGCTTTCTTT
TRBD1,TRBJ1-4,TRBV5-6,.,CASSLFVQGDEKLFF,TGTGCCAGCAGCTTGTTTGTCCAGGGGGATGAAAAACTGTTTTTT
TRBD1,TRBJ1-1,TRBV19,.,CASTPRGDREAFF,TGTGCCAGTACCCCTCGGGGGGACAGGGAAGCTTTCTTT
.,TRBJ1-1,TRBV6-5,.,CASSYQVDTEAFF,TGTGCCAGCAGTTACCAAGTCGACACTGAAGCTTTCTTT
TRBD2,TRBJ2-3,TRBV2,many,CASQLAGVTDTQYF,TGTGCCAGCCAACTAGCGGGAGTGACAGATACGCAGTATTTT
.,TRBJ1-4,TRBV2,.,CASTGGGLGEKLFF,TGTGCCAGCACCGGCGGGGGTTTAGGTGAAAAACTGTTTTTT
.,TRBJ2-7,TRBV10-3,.,CAISEIPTGSYEQYF,TGTGCCATCAGTGAAATTCCGACTGGGTCCTACGAGCAGTACTTC
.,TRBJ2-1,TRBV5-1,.,CASSSTGNNEQFF,TGCGCCAGCAGCTCGACAGGTAACAATGAGCAGTTCTTC
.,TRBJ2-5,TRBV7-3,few,CASSLMGTPGGGTQYF,TGTGCCAGCAGCTTAATGGGGACACCCGGGGGTGGGACCCAGTACTTC
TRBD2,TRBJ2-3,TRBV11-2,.,CASSPRDGRGDTQYF,TGTGCCAGCAGCCCTAGGGACGGGCGGGGGGATACGCAGTATTTT
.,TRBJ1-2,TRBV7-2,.,CASSSGQNYGYTF,TGTGCCAGCAGCTCTGGACAGAACTATGGCTACACCTTC
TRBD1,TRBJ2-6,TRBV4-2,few,CASSQGSPADRGSVLTF,TGTGCCAGCAGCCAAGGCTCACCCGCGGACAGGGGATCCGTCCTGACTTTC
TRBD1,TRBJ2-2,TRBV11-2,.,CASSYRGWDRNTGELFF,TGTGCCAGCAGCTACAGAGGTTGGGACAGGAACACCGGGGAGCTGTTTTTT
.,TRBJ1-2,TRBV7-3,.,CASSPSGTPYGYTF,TGTGCCAGCAGCCCATCCGGGACACCTTATGGCTACACCTTC
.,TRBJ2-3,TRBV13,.,CASSLGMLGWETDTQYF,TGTGCCAGCAGCTTAGGGATGTTGGGTTGGGAGACAGATACGCAGTATTTT
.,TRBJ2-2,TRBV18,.,CASSPQAGLGAGELFF,TGTGCCAGCTCACCGCAGGCCGGCTTGGGCGCCGGGGAGCTGTTTTTT
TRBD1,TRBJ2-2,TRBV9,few,CASSEGTGFGELFF,TGTGCCAGCAGCGAAGGGACAGGCTTTGGGGAGCTGTTTTTT
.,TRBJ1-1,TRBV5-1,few,CASSLEKGRAFF,TGCGCCAGCAGCTTGGAGAAGGGGCGGGCTTTCTTT
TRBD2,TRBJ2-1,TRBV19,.,CASSMKGLAGYNEQFF,TGTGCCAGTAGTATGAAGGGACTAGCGGGATACAATGAGCAGTTCTTC
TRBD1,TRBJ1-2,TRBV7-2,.,CASSSFTGVSNYGYTF,TGTGCCAGCAGCTCATTTACAGGGGTGTCTAACTATGGCTACACCTTC
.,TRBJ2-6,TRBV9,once,CASSVGGWDAGANVLTF,TGTGCCAGCAGCGTAGGAGGGTGGGATGCTGGGGCCAACGTCCTGACTTTC
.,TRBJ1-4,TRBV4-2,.,CASSQDPGVLFF,TGTGCCAGCAGCCAAGATCCGGGAGTGCTGTTTTTT
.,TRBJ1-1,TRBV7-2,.,CASSLIRNTEAFF,TGTGCCAGCAGCTTAATCAGAAACACTGAAGCTTTCTTT
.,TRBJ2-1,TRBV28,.,CASSLSSGEQFF,TGTGCCAGCAGTTTATCTTCCGGTGAGCAGTTCTTC
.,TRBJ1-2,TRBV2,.,CATSPRVPGGASYGYTF,TGTGCCACCTCCCCCAGGGTCCCGGGCGGAGCCTCCTATGGCTACACCTTC
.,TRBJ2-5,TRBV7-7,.,CASSPRMGNQETQYF,TGTGCCAGCAGCCCACGAATGGGCAACCAAGAGACCCAGTACTTC